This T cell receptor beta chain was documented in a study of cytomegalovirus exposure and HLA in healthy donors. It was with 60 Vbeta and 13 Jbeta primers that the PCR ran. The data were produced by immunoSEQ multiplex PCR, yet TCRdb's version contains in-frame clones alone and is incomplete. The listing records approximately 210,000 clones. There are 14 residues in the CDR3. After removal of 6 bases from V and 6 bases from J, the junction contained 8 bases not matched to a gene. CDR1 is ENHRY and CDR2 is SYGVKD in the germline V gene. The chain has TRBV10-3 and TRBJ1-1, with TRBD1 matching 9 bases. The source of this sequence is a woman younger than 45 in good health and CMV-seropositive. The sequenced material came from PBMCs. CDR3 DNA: TGTGCCATCAGGATGGGACAGGGAGTAGCTGAAGCTTTCTTT. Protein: CAIRMGQGVAEAFF.